Presented here are 3 T cell receptor beta chains from one specimen sequenced in a study of shared clonotypes between healthy human individuals. The table came from immunoSEQ multiplex PCR; TCRdb's copy has only in-frame clones and leaves some out. The data contain over 850,000 clones, around 82% of them singletons. The material sequenced was memory CD4+ T cells from PBMCs. Subset of the sample: CD45RA-negative fraction. All receptors come from a man younger than 30 in good health. Some clones in this sample may be carry-over from other donors' samples.

The rearrangement joins TRBV7-2 to TRBJ1-1; no definite D call. Germline assignment: CDR1 SGHTA and CDR2 FQGNSA. The CDR3 spans 13 residues. Trimming took 5 bases from V and 3 from J, leaving 10 bases between them. CDR3 protein: CASSRIRDTEAFF. The CDR3 DNA sequence: TGTGCCAGCAGCCGAATTCGGGACACTGAAGCTTTCTTT.

V is TRBV7-2 and J is TRBJ2-1; D is possibly TRBD2 (6 bases). This CDR3 has 15 amino acids. Germline CDR1 is SGHTA and CDR2 is FQGNSA. Deletions cut 5 bases from V and 4 bases from J, with 15 bases between. Here the CDR3 reads CASSPGGSGYNEQFF. The CDR3 DNA follows: TGTGCCAGCAGCCCCGGCGGTAGCGGTTACAATGAGCAGTTCTTC.

This clone was counted ten times or more. The chain links TRBV5-1 to TRBJ1-1; D is ambiguous. The V gene lost 5 bases and the J gene lost 1 base, with 6 bases spanning the gap. Germline-derived CDR1 and CDR2 are SGHRS and YFSETQ. The CDR3 extends over 12 amino acids. The CDR3 DNA is TGCGCCAGCAGTACGGCGAACACTGAAGCTTTCTTT. Translating it yields CASSTANTEAFF. The full variable domain, with the rest looked up from reference TRBV5-1 and TRBJ1-1, is KAGVTQTPRYLIKTRGQQVTLSCSPISGHRSVSWYQQTPGQGLQFLFEYFSETQRNKGNFPGRFSGRQFSNSRSEMNVSTLELGDSALYLCASSTANTEAFFGQGTRLTVV.